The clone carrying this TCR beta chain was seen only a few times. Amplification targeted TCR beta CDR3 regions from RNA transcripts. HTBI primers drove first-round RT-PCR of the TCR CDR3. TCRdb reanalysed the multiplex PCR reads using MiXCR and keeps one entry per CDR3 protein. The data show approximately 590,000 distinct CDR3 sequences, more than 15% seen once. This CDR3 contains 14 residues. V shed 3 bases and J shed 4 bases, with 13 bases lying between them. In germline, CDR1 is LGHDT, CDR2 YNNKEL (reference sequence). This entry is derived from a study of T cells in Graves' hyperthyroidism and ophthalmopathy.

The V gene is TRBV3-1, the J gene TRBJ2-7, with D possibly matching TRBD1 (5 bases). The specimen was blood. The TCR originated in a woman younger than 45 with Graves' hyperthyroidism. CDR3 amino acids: CASSHSGQNYEQYF. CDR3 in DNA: TGTGCCAGCAGCCACAGTGGACAAAATTACGAGCAGTACTTC.